The 28 T cell receptor beta chains listed next were all sequenced from one sample in a study of cytomegalovirus exposure and HLA in healthy donors. The data were produced by immunoSEQ multiplex PCR, yet TCRdb's version contains in-frame clones alone and is incomplete. The sample records 110,000 to 150,000 clones, about 91% being singletons. Sequencing was carried out using PBMCs. All receptors come from a young woman in good health and CMV-seropositive.

The V and J genes are TRBV5-1 and TRBJ2-6; 11 bases map to TRBD1. With 4 bases clipped from V and 0 bases from J, the junction kept 6 bases outside the gene matches. This CDR3 is 18 amino acids long. CDR1 SGHRS and CDR2 YFSETQ come from the germline V gene. The chain's CDR3 is CASSQTGQGASGANVLTF. The CDR3, as DNA: TGCGCCAGCAGCCAAACAGGACAGGGGGCCTCTGGGGCCAACGTCCTGACTTTC.

The chain carries TRBV5-1 and TRBJ1-1, with no clear D. This CDR3 region has 16 residues. CDR1 is SGHRS, CDR2 YFSETQ, per germline. V shed 4 bases and J shed 0 bases, with 16 bases lying between them. The DNA for the CDR3 is TGCGCCAGCAGCATCCGGCGGGCAGCGTTGAACACTGAAGCTTTCTTT. Translation gives CASSIRRAALNTEAFF.

The CDR3: CASSSHGQAPSYNSPLHF. In DNA, the CDR3 is TGCGCCAGCAGCTCTCACGGACAGGCCCCCTCCTATAATTCACCCCTCCACTTT. The V gene is TRBV5-1, the J gene TRBJ1-6, with 7 bases lining up with TRBD1. This CDR3 region has 18 residues. Germline V lookup: CDR1 SGHRS, CDR2 YFSETQ. Trimming at V came to 3 bases and at J to 0 bases, leaving 9 bases not matched to a gene.

This rearrangement joins TRBV18 to TRBJ2-7, with 12 nucleotides matching TRBD2. The CDR3 runs to 14 residues. V dropped 3 bases and J dropped 6; count of bases not matched to a gene: 3. Germline CDR1 reads KGHSH; CDR2 reads LQKENI. The CDR3 DNA follows: TGTGCCAGCTCACCGGGACTAGCGGGCTTCGAGCAGTACTTC. It encodes CASSPGLAGFEQYF.

The chain employs TRBV6-6 and TRBJ1-1, with 7 positions matching TRBD1. The CDR3 consists of 13 residues. V gave up 6 bases and J gave up 1 base; unmatched junction bases: 2. Germline CDR1 MNHNY, CDR2 SVGAGI (reference sequence). CDR3 residues: CASRRTGNTEAFF. As DNA, the CDR3 is TGTGCCAGCAGACGGACAGGGAACACTGAAGCTTTCTTT.

The chain carries TRBV9 and TRBJ2-1, with TRBD2 identical over 14 bases. V dropped 4 bases and J dropped 3; count of bases not matched to a gene: 6. CDR1 and CDR2 (germline): SGDLS, YYNGEE. The CDR3 consists of 17 residues. CDR3 protein: CASSTGLAGGFYNEQFF. CDR3 nucleotides: TGTGCCAGCAGCACCGGACTAGCGGGGGGATTCTACAATGAGCAGTTCTTC.

The V and J genes are TRBV30 and TRBJ1-3, with D tentatively TRBD1 (5 bases). Germline V gene lookup returns CDR1 GTSNPN and CDR2 SVGIG (reference sequence). Between the trimmed V and J ends, which lost 3 bases and 0 bases, there was a span of 9 bases. This CDR3 comprises 14 residues. The CDR3 region is CAWSGGYSGNTIYF. The CDR3 DNA reads as TGTGCCTGGAGCGGGGGGTACTCTGGAAACACCATATATTTT.

The genes are TRBV7-6 and TRBJ2-7, with 8 bases matching TRBD1. CDR1 is SGHVS, CDR2 FNYEAQ, per germline. The CDR3 sequence is 16 residues long. Germline trimming cut 5 bases from V and 2 bases from J; bases unmatched to any gene: 11. CDR3 sequence reads: CASSHVQGQGPYEQYF. The DNA of the CDR3 is TGTGCCAGCAGCCACGTCCAAGGACAGGGTCCCTACGAGCAGTACTTC. Complete variable domain (other parts from reference TRBV7-6 and TRBJ2-7): GAGVSQSPRYKVTKRGQDVALRCDPISGHVSLYWYRQALGQGPEFLTYFNYEAQQDKSGLPNDRFSAERPEGSISTLTIQRTEQRDSAMYRCASSHVQGQGPYEQYFGPGTRLTVT.

J is TRBJ2-5 and V is TRBV9, with a tentative D call TRBD2 (5 bases). Germline V gene sequence: CDR1 SGDLS, CDR2 YYNGEE. This CDR3 is built from 14 residues. V was shortened by 3 bases and J by 5 bases, with 14 bases between the two germline ends. The CDR3 region is CASSADFRAETQYF. CDR3 DNA sequence: TGTGCCAGCAGCGCGGACTTTCGAGCGGAGACCCAGTACTTC.

This clone occurred once. The V and J genes are TRBV4-1 and TRBJ1-5, with TRBD1 matching 10 bases. Unmatched junction bases numbered 4, after V lost 3 bases and J lost 2 bases. The CDR3 length is 16 residues. Germline assignment: CDR1 MGHRA and CDR2 YSYEKL. CDR3 in DNA: TGCGCCAGCAGCCACAGACAGGGGGCCGGCAATCAGCCCCAGCATTTT. Its protein is CASSHRQGAGNQPQHF.

The chain recombines TRBV9 with TRBJ1-4; weak D call: TRBD1 (6 bases). V was shortened by 4 bases and J by 6 bases, with 19 bases between the two germline ends. Germline CDR1 reads SGDLS; CDR2 reads YYNGEE. This CDR3 is 16 amino acids long. CDR3 in amino acids: CASSPRRGGLYEKLFF. As DNA, the CDR3 is TGTGCCAGCAGCCCCCGTAGGGGGGGACTTTATGAAAAACTGTTTTTT.

This clone appeared a single time. This chain links TRBV11-3 with TRBJ2-3, with TRBD2 identical over 7 bases. V trimming: 5 bases; J trimming: 2 bases; junction bases outside the gene matches: 10. The germline V gene has CDR1 SGHNT and CDR2 YENEEA. There are 16 residues in the CDR3. CDR3 coding DNA: TGTGCCAGCAGCCTGAGGCGGGGGAGCCCCACAGATACGCAGTATTTT. Its protein product is CASSLRRGSPTDTQYF.

The genes are TRBV10-3 and TRBJ1-2; 9 bases line up with TRBD1. V lost 9 bases and J lost 7; bases outside the gene matches: 9. The germline V gene encodes CDR1 ENHRY and CDR2 SYGVKD. CDR3 length: 13 residues. CDR3: CAMGQGNGAGYTF. CDR3 DNA sequence: TGTGCCATGGGACAGGGTAATGGCGCTGGCTACACCTTC.

The J gene is TRBJ2-3, the V gene TRBV5-4, with TRBD2 matching 9 bases. The V gene end was trimmed by 4 bases and the J gene end by 4 bases; junction bases not matched to a gene: 7. The germline V gene encodes CDR1 SGHNT and CDR2 YYREEE (reference sequence). This CDR3 is built from 15 residues. The CDR3 region is CASSQTSGRADTQYF. CDR3 nucleotide sequence: TGTGCCAGCAGCCAGACTAGCGGTCGGGCAGATACGCAGTATTTT.

The V call is TRBV28, the J call TRBJ1-2; tentative D call: TRBD1 (5 bases). Germline assignment: CDR1 MDHEN and CDR2 SYDVKM. Trimming pared 3 bases from V and 8 bases from J, leaving 10 bases between. The CDR3 spans 12 residues. CDR3 nucleotides: TGTGCCAGCAGTTTGGGGGGAAGGGGCTACACCTTC. This codes for CASSLGGRGYTF.

The chain recombines TRBV4-2 with TRBJ2-1, with 9 bases identical to TRBD2. Germline-derived CDR1 and CDR2 are LGHNA and YNFKEQ. The V gene end was trimmed by 4 bases and the J gene end by 0 bases; junction bases not matched to a gene: 7. The CDR3 is 17 amino acids. The CDR3 bases are TGTGCCAGCAGCCGGGTACAAGCGGGGGGCTCCTACAATGAGCAGTTCTTC. Translated: CASSRVQAGGSYNEQFF.

This rearrangement joins TRBV29-1 to TRBJ2-5; D is possibly TRBD2 (7 bases). The CDR3 length is 16 residues. CDR1 and CDR2 (germline): SQVTM, ANQGSEA. Trimming removed 0 bases from V and 4 bases from J, with 18 bases in between. The CDR3 protein is CSVEDRGDTHGETQYF. The CDR3 DNA sequence: TGCAGCGTTGAAGATCGGGGGGACACTCATGGAGAGACCCAGTACTTC.

This clone has a single count. The V and J genes are TRBV5-6 and TRBJ2-2; 7 bases align to TRBD1. Germline V lookup: CDR1 SGHDT, CDR2 YYEEEE. With 4 bases clipped from V and 6 bases from J, the junction kept 6 bases outside the gene matches. The CDR3 length is 14 residues. CDR3 loop: CASSRQGVAGELFF. In DNA form, the CDR3 reads TGTGCCAGCAGCCGCCAGGGGGTGGCCGGGGAGCTGTTTTTT.

The V gene is TRBV13, the J gene TRBJ2-7; 8 positions agree with TRBD1. The CDR3 contains 15 residues. V was pared by 1 base and J by 5 bases, with 7 bases of the junction left unmatched. CDR1 and CDR2 from the germline V gene are PRHDT and FYEKMQ (reference sequence). The CDR3 coding sequence is TGTGCCAGCAGCTTAGCGGCAGGGGGCCGGGACGAGCAGTACTTC. Its translation is CASSLAAGGRDEQYF.

This chain uses TRBV5-4 with TRBJ2-3, with 7 bases lining up with TRBD2. From germline, CDR1 is SGHNT and CDR2 YYREEE (reference sequence). The CDR3 is made up of 16 amino acids. V lost 4 bases, J lost 1 base, and 9 bases stayed unmatched. CDR3 in DNA: TGTGCCAGCAGCGGCGGGAGTCAATGGGGCACAGATACGCAGTATTTT. Translating it yields CASSGGSQWGTDTQYF.

CDR3 protein: CASSLDRGREETQYF. The DNA for the CDR3 is TGTGCCAGCAGCTTAGACAGGGGGCGGGAGGAGACCCAGTACTTC. The chain uses TRBV5-4 and TRBJ2-5, with 10 bases identical to TRBD1. CDR1 and CDR2 from the germline V gene are SGHNT and YYREEE (reference sequence). V lost 2 bases and J lost 5; bases outside the gene matches: 6. The CDR3 totals 15 residues.

V is TRBV7-9 and J is TRBJ1-1; no definite D call. The germline V gene encodes CDR1 SEHNR and CDR2 FQNEAQ (reference sequence). The CDR3 extends over 13 amino acids. V lost 1 base, J lost 7 bases, and 10 bases lay in between. DNA of the CDR3: TGTGCCAGCAGCTTAGTAAGGTCAGGTGAAGCTTTCTTT. Its translation is CASSLVRSGEAFF. Variable domain in full (rest from reference TRBV7-9 and TRBJ1-1): DTGVSQNPRHKITKRGQNVTFRCDPISEHNRLYWYRQTLGQGPEFLTYFQNEAQLEKSRLLSDRFSAERPKGSFSTLEIQRTEQGDSAMYLCASSLVRSGEAFFGQGTRLTVV.

CDR3: CASSLPPGRGTEAFF. CDR3 nucleotides: TGTGCCAGCAGTTTACCGCCCGGCCGGGGGACTGAAGCTTTCTTT. V is TRBV27 and J is TRBJ1-1, with D maybe TRBD1 (5 bases). Germline assignment: CDR1 MNHEY and CDR2 SMNVEV (reference sequence). The CDR3 consists of 15 residues. Trimming cost V 2 bases and J 5 bases, with 15 bases left between them.

The chain joins TRBV6-5 to TRBJ1-1; D call uncertain. CDR1 and CDR2 from the germline V gene are MNHEY and SVGAGI. The CDR3 runs to 13 residues. Trimming stripped 2 bases from V and 5 bases from J, with 9 bases between. Written as DNA, the CDR3 is TGTGCCAGCAGTTACGAGGTTTCAACTGAAGCTTTCTTT. Its translation is CASSYEVSTEAFF.

The chain recombines TRBV6-1 with TRBJ1-1; D call uncertain. This CDR3 region has 13 residues. CDR1 MNHNS and CDR2 SASEGT come from the germline V gene. The V and J ends lost 2 bases and 11 bases respectively, with 15 bases between them. In DNA, the CDR3 is TGTGCCAGCAGTGAATTCGGCGGCCTACTTGCTTTCTTT. Amino acid sequence: CASSEFGGLLAFF.

The chain has TRBV9 and TRBJ2-7, with D perhaps TRBD2 (7 bases). CDR3 length equals 14 residues. Germline lookup yields CDR1 SGDLS and CDR2 YYNGEE. V was cut by 0 bases and J by 2 bases, with 9 bases left in between. The CDR3: CASSVEGGPYEQYF. In nucleotides, the CDR3 is TGTGCCAGCAGCGTAGAGGGGGGGCCCTACGAGCAGTACTTC.

The V gene is TRBV25-1, the J gene TRBJ2-3, with TRBD1 identical over 8 bases. The CDR3 spans 16 residues. CDR1 and CDR2 from the germline V gene are MGHDK and SYGVNS. With V trimmed by 1 base and J by 2 bases, 5 bases remained unmatched. CDR3 coding DNA: TGTGCCAGCAGTGAATTTGCGACAGGGGTCACAGATACGCAGTATTTT. It codes for CASSEFATGVTDTQYF.

In this sample, this clone turned up a few times. The chain is built from TRBV5-1 and TRBJ1-2, with 10 bases identical to TRBD1. In germline, CDR1 is SGHRS, CDR2 YFSETQ. The CDR3 length is 15 residues. Losses at the gene ends were 0 bases for V and 6 bases for J; bases not matched to a gene: 5. The CDR3 sequence: CASSLGGTGDHGYTF. CDR3 nucleotide sequence: TGCGCCAGCAGCTTGGGAGGGACAGGGGACCATGGCTACACCTTC.